This TCR beta chain was captured in a study of somatic mutations in cytotoxic T cells in rheumatoid arthritis. Study information: At nearly 100% purity, some V beta antibody-stained T-cell populations were flow-sorted, and these included V beta1+ cells that were sequenced for TCRB. Study results and caveats: Healthy controls did not share the age-linked increase in CD8+ clonality seen in rheumatoid arthritis patients.

Turning to this clone: Antigen specificity is unknown.

Once isolated by positive magnetic bead selection, the CD4+ and CD8+ cells had their purity checked by flow cytometry. This table comes from immunoSEQ multiplex PCR, and its TCRdb copy is limited to in-frame clones, with some not included. The sample has 4,000 to 5,000 clones; around 77% are singletons. The CDR3 length is 15 residues. Trimming cost V 1 base and J 7 bases, with 15 bases left between them. Germline CDR1 reads PRHDT; CDR2 reads FYEKMQ (reference sequence). What was sequenced was CD8+ T cells sorted from blood. The rearrangement uses TRBV13 and TRBJ2-3; tentative D call: TRBD2 (5 bases). This TCR derives from an adult with rheumatoid arthritis. CDR3 nucleotide sequence: TGTGCCAGCAGCTTAGCTGCGGGCCACACGAATACGCAGTATTTT. Translated, it gives CASSLAAGHTNTQYF. Filled out from reference TRBV13 and TRBJ2-3, the complete variable domain reads AAGVIQSPRHLIKEKRETATLKCYPIPRHDTVYWYQQGPGQDPQFLISFYEKMQSDKGSIPDRFSAQQFSDYHSELNMSSLELGDSALYFCASSLAAGHTNTQYFGPGTRLTVL.